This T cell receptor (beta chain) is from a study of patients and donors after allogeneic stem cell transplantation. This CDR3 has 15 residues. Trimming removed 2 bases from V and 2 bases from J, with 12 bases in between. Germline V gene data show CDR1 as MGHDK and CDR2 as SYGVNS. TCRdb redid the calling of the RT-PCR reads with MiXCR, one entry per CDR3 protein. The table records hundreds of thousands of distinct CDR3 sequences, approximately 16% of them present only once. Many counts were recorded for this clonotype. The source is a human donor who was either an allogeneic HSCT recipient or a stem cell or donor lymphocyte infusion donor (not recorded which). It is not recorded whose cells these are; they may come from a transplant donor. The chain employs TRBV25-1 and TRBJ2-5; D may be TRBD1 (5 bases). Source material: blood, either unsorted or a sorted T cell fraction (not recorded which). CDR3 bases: TGTGCCAGCAGTGAACGGTTAAGGACACAAGAGACCCAGTACTTC. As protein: CASSERLRTQETQYF. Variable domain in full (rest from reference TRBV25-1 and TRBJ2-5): EADIYQTPRYLVIGTGKKITLECSQTMGHDKMYWYQQDPGMELHLIHYSYGVNSTEKGDLSSESTVSRIRTEHFPLTLESARPSHTSQYLCASSERLRTQETQYFGPGTRLLVL.